One T cell receptor beta chain is described in this entry. Its binding antigen is unknown. The record has no base qualities; no much larger clone is one base away. The data belong to a study of blood T cell repertoires in COVID-19 (dated by TCRdb to 2018 to 2021). A note on the overall study: Samples from collaborators originated in the United States, Italy and Spain and spanned both the acute and convalescent phases of COVID-19. The prospective study material was composed of cDNA or gDNA derived from T cells, B-cell-depleted T cells, or PBMCs. The dataset comprised deeply sampled blood TCRbeta repertoires from subjects exposed to, actively infected with, or recovered from COVID-19. The repertoires were made available in a free public database intended to serve as a resource for research on the immune response to SARS-CoV-2. The samples were drawn from the first 160 participants of the ongoing ImmuneRACE study and from roughly 1,300 subjects provided by 6 global collaborators. A de-identified subject ID, COVID-19 status, age in years and sex were almost always included in the sample metadata. Where available, HLA class I and class II types were taken from metadata supplied by the sample provider and were not determined by assay-based typing. What the work shows at the level of the full study, not this receptor alone: How much clinical and demographic metadata was included differed by source and by participant, and the metadata was provided uncurated.

CDR1 is given as SGHVS and CDR2 as FQNEAQ, both from the germline V gene. The cysteine opens and the phenylalanine closes a CDR3 of 16 amino acids. Only the CDR3 portion is preserved as DNA: 48 bases, with reading frame beginning at the first base. Here V drops 1 base and J drops 3 bases, and the junction holds 8 bases not matched to any gene. The immunoSEQ Assay, a bias-controlled multiplex PCR, was used to amplify TCRbeta CDR3 regions from genomic DNA. The source study handled its data this way. The number of nucleated cells in each sample was estimated by amplification of reference gene primers within the assay. To quantify the absolute abundance of each unique TCRbeta CDR3 rearrangement, sequence reads were collapsed and filtered. For each sample, productive Simpson clonality was calculated as the square root of Simpson's diversity index over productive rearrangements. The immuneACCESS repertoire file appears here via TCRdb, limited to in-frame rearrangements. These files lack a portion of the clones; in checked studies, under half of the deficit traces to unresolved V genes, and the cause of the others is not known. The V and J calls and the clone size are those of that table, but D and trimming were determined from the DNA. In this sample the table shows fewer than 70,000 clones, roughly 84% of which occur a single time. 7.5% to 10% of the sample rests with the top ten.

Whole blood was collected in K2EDTA tubes by collaborating institutions according to the institutions' own protocols. For TCRbeta analysis, collaborators shipped samples as frozen whole blood, isolated PBMCs, or DNA extracted from either of those sample types. Material: peripheral blood. The sequence was obtained from a man over 45 with active COVID-19. Recombination joined TRBV7-8 with TRBJ2-7; 8 middle bases align to TRBD1. The CDR3 protein sequence reads: CASSLVGPGQDYEQYF. The DNA sequence is given as TGTGCCAGCAGCTTAGTAGGTCCGGGACAGGACTACGAGCAGTACTTC.